The entry below gives a single T cell receptor (beta chain) sequence along with its context. Germline V gene lookup returns CDR1 LNHDA and CDR2 SQIVND (reference sequence). The CDR3 spans 15 residues. Losses at the gene ends were 4 bases for V and 4 bases for J; bases not matched to a gene: 7. In the source study's methods: Nucleated cell number was recorded as an estimate derived from reference gene primer amplification. Assay used: immunoSEQ multiplex PCR; TCRdb lists only in-frame clones, some missing. The D gene and trimming were derived from the DNA, and the V and J assignments and clone size from that table. The repertoire holds almost 55,000 clones, with over 75% as singletons. This entry is derived from a study of blood T cell repertoires in COVID-19. Study in general: The United States, Italy and Spain supplied acute and convalescent COVID-19 samples. The analysed material was cDNA or gDNA that came from T cells, B-cell-depleted T cells, or PBMCs.

The source is a human donor in a cohort sampled during active COVID-19. Sequencing used peripheral blood. This chain connects TRBV19 to TRBJ1-1; TRBD1 matches at 9 bases. The CDR3 region is CASSTRDRVSTEAFF. CDR3 in DNA: TGTGCCAGTAGTACTCGGGACAGGGTAAGCACTGAAGCTTTCTTT.